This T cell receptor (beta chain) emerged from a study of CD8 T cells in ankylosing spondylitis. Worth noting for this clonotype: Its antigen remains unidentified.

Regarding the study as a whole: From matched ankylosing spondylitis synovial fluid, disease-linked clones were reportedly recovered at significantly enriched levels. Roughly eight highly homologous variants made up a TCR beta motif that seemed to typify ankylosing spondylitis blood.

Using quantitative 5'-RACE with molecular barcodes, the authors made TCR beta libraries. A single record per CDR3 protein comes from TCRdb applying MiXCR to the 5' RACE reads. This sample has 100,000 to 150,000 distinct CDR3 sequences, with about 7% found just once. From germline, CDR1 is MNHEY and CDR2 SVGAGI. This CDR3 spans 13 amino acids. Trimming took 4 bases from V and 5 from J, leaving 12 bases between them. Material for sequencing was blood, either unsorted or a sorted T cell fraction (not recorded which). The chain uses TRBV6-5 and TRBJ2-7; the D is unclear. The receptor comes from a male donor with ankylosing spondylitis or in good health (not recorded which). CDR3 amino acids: CASSSPPGDEQYF. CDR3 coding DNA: TGTGCCAGCAGTTCCCCTCCTGGGGACGAGCAGTACTTC.